This T cell receptor (beta chain) was recovered during a study of OX40 agonist ivuxolimab in advanced cancers. For the study at large: Therapy given before enrollment (anti-PD-1, anti-PD-L1 or anti-CTLA-4) was allowed, and 40% to 50% had some.

Germline loops: CDR1 LNHDA, CDR2 SQIVND (reference sequence). CDR3 length: 11 amino acids. V gave up 6 bases and J gave up 9 bases; unmatched junction bases: 4. In this sample, this clone turned up once. Sequencing was performed with immunoSEQ multiplex PCR; in TCRdb, only in-frame clones are kept and a portion is missing. The sample has around 50,000 clones, around 74% seen once. This clonotype originated in an adult with an advanced solid tumor such as melanoma, head and neck, liver or kidney cancer. The specimen comprised CD4+ or CD8+ T cells sorted from blood, sampled in a trial of the OX40 agonist ivuxolimab. V and J are TRBV19 and TRBJ1-2; the match to TRBD1 covers 7 bases. Here the CDR3 reads CASRDRESYTF. The CDR3 DNA is TGTGCCAGTAGAGACAGGGAAAGCTACACCTTC.